A selection of T cell receptor beta chains follows, all from one sample in a study of OX40 agonist ivuxolimab in advanced cancers. Method: immunoSEQ multiplex PCR; TCRdb's copy keeps in-frame clones and lacks some. This sample has approximately 74,000 clones, with approximately 92% found just once. This specimen consisted of CD4+ or CD8+ T cells sorted from blood, obtained in a trial of the OX40 agonist ivuxolimab. The receptors shown here come from an adult with an advanced solid tumor such as melanoma, head and neck, liver or kidney cancer. Each CDR3 is given with its conserved first and last residue. Fields, in order: V gene, J gene, D gene, clone size, CDR3 protein, CDR3 DNA. D genes are given only for firm matches. Clone size is stated in some rows and not others, as once, few, many or a class when expanded.

TRBV6-1,TRBJ2-7,NA,NA,CASSERRTAPYEQYF,TGTGCCAGCAGTGAACGGAGGACAGCTCCCTACGAGCAGTACTTC
TRBV29-1,TRBJ2-7,NA,NA,CSVVGNTYEQYF,TGCAGCGTTGTTGGTAACACCTACGAGCAGTACTTC
TRBV4-1,TRBJ2-3,TRBD2,NA,CASSHPGLAGGWLSTDTQYF,TGCGCCAGCAGCCACCCGGGACTAGCGGGAGGGTGGCTTAGCACAGATACGCAGTATTTT
TRBV5-1,TRBJ2-7,TRBD2,NA,CASSWGSGKNYEQYF,TGCGCCAGCAGCTGGGGGAGCGGGAAGAACTACGAGCAGTACTTC
TRBV5-1,TRBJ2-7,TRBD2,NA,CASAAGGTPYEQYF,TGCGCCAGCGCGGCCGGGGGGACCCCCTACGAGCAGTACTTC
TRBV7-3,TRBJ2-1,NA,NA,CASSPRIDNEQFF,TGTGCCAGCAGCCCTCGGATTGACAATGAGCAGTTCTTC
TRBV11-2,TRBJ2-2,NA,NA,CASSFSGANTGELFF,TGTGCCAGCAGCTTTAGCGGCGCGAACACCGGGGAGCTGTTTTTT
TRBV27,TRBJ2-5,NA,NA,CASSLGVGPQETQYF,TGTGCCAGCAGTTTAGGAGTGGGACCTCAAGAGACCCAGTACTTC
TRBV7-3,TRBJ2-7,TRBD1,once,CASSLTGGSYEQYF,TGTGCCAGCAGCTTGACAGGGGGCAGCTACGAGCAGTACTTC
TRBV7-2,TRBJ1-1,NA,NA,CASSLGAGVAFF,TGTGCCAGCAGCTTAGGCGCAGGGGTCGCTTTCTTT
TRBV14,TRBJ2-7,NA,NA,CASSRTDTYEQYF,TGTGCCAGCAGCCGGACGGACACCTACGAGCAGTACTTC
TRBV2,TRBJ2-5,TRBD2,NA,CASSPGSGGIKETQYF,TGTGCCAGCAGTCCGGGATCCGGGGGGATAAAAGAGACCCAGTACTTC
TRBV2,TRBJ2-7,NA,NA,CASSEWEQYF,TGTGCCAGCAGTGAATGGGAGCAGTACTTC
TRBV28,TRBJ2-6,NA,NA,CASSLKQGRGGANVLTF,TGTGCCAGCAGTTTGAAACAGGGGAGGGGTGGGGCCAACGTCCTGACTTTC
TRBV14,TRBJ2-3,NA,NA,CASRGRFTDTQYF,TGTGCCAGCAGGGGACGTTTTACAGATACGCAGTATTTT
TRBV29-1,TRBJ2-7,TRBD2,NA,CSVLTISGKRNEQYF,TGCAGCGTCTTAACAATTAGCGGGAAGCGGAACGAGCAGTACTTC
TRBV5-4,TRBJ1-3,NA,NA,CASSLGGAGNTIYF,TGTGCCAGCAGCTTGGGGGGGGCTGGAAACACCATATATTTT
TRBV7-2,TRBJ2-1,TRBD2,once,CASSPPGTSGNEQFF,TGTGCCAGCAGCCCTCCCGGGACTAGCGGCAATGAGCAGTTCTTC
TRBV30,TRBJ1-5,NA,NA,CAWSPIQLGQPQHF,TGTGCCTGGAGCCCAATCCAGCTTGGACAGCCCCAGCATTTT
TRBV30,TRBJ2-2,NA,NA,CAWSIDYTGELFF,TGTGCCTGGAGTATCGACTACACCGGGGAGCTGTTTTTT
TRBV29-1,TRBJ1-1,TRBD1,NA,CSGWTGSRAFF,TGCAGCGGATGGACAGGGTCACGGGCTTTCTTT
TRBV5-1,TRBJ1-2,NA,NA,CASSPKGGDYGYTF,TGCGCCAGCAGCCCAAAGGGCGGAGACTATGGCTACACCTTC
TRBV9,TRBJ2-5,TRBD2,NA,CASSIGTSGSIETQYF,TGTGCCAGCAGCATTGGGACTAGCGGGAGTATAGAGACCCAGTACTTC
TRBV19,TRBJ1-1,NA,once,CASSIGPVTEAFF,TGTGCCAGTAGTATTGGCCCGGTCACTGAAGCTTTCTTT
TRBV6-1,TRBJ1-3,NA,NA,CAVGGATAGNTIYF,TGTGCTGTAGGGGGGGCCACTGCTGGAAACACCATATATTTT